This paragraph reports one T cell receptor beta chain. This entry comes from a study of technical replicates of blood from a few donors. Trimming shortened V by 5 bases and J by 11 bases, and 18 bases separated the two germline ends. In germline, CDR1 is MNHEY, CDR2 SVGAGI. The CDR3 totals 13 residues. TCRdb's copy holds only in-frame clones and misses some; the assay was immunoSEQ multiplex PCR. There are around 72,000 clones in the sample; 85% to 95% occur only once, and 0.3% to 0.4% lies in the top ten. Sequenced material: T cells isolated from PBMCs. This chain connects TRBV6-5 to TRBJ1-1; weak D call: TRBD1 (6 bases). The TCR originated in a human donor in good health. The CDR3 is CASSQGTPLEAFF. CDR3 DNA sequence: TGTGCCAGCAGTCAGGGGACCCCCCTGGAGGCTTTCTTT.